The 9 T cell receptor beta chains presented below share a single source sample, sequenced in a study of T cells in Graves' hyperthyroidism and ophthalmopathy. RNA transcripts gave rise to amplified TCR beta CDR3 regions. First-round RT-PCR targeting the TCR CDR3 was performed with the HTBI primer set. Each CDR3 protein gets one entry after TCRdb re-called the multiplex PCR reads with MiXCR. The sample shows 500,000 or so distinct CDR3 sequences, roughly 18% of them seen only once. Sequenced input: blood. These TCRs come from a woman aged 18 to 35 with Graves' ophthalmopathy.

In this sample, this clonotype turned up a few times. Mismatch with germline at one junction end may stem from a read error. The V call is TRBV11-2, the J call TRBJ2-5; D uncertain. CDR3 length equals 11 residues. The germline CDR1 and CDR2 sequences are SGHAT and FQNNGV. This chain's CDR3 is CAGSLGETQYF. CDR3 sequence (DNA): TGTGCCGGCAGCTTAGGCGAGACCCAGTACTTC.

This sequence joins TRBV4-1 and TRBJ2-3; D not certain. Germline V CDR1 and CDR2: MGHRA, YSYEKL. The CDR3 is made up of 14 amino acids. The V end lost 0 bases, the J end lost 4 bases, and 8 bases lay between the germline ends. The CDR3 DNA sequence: TGCGCCAGCAGCCAAGACGCAGCAGCAGATACGCAGTATTTT. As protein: CASSQDAAADTQYF.

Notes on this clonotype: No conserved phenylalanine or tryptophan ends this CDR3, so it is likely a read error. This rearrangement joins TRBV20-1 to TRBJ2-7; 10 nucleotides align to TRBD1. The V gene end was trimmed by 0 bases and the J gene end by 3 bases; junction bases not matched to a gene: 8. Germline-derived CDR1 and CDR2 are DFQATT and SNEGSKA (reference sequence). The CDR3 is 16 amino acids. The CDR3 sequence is CSARDRGTGVNYEQYL. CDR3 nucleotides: TGCAGTGCTAGAGATCGTGGGACAGGGGTCAACTACGAGCAGTACCTC.

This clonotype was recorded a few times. The CDR3 sequence is CASSQPRTGGAGEKLFF. The DNA of the CDR3 is TGCGCCAGCAGCCAGCCCCGGACAGGGGGCGCGGGTGAAAAACTGTTTTTT. The J gene is TRBJ1-4, the V gene TRBV4-1, with 11 bases matching TRBD1. V gave up 3 bases and J gave up 7 bases; unmatched junction bases: 10. The CDR3 consists of 17 residues. CDR1 and CDR2 from the germline V gene are MGHRA and YSYEKL.

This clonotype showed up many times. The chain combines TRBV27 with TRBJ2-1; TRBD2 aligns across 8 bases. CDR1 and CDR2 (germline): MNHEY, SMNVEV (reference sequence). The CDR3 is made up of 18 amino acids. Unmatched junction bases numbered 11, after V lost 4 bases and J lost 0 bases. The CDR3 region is CASSSPLTSGSSYNEQFF. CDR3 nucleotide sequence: TGTGCCAGCAGTTCCCCGCTTACTAGCGGTAGCTCCTACAATGAGCAGTTCTTC.

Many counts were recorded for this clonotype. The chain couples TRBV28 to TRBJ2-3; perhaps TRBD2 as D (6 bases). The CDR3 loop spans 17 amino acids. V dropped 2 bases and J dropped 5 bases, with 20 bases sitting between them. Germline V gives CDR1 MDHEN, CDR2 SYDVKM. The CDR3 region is CASSLGVWAGHKDTQYF. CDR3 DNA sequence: TGTGCCAGCAGTTTAGGAGTTTGGGCGGGGCATAAAGATACGCAGTATTTT.

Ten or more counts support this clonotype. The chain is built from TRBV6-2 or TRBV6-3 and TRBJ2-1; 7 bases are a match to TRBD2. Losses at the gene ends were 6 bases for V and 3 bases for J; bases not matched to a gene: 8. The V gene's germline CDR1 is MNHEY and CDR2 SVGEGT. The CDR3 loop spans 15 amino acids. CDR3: CASSSGGSLYNEQFF. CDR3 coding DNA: TGTGCCAGCAGCTCCGGCGGGAGCCTCTACAATGAGCAGTTCTTC.

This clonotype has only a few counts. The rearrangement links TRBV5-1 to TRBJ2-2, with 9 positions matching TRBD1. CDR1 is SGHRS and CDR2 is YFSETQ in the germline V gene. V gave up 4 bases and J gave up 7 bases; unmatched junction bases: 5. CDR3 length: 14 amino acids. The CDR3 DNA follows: TGCGCCAGCAGCCTACAGGGGGCAATCGGGGAGCTGTTTTTT. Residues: CASSLQGAIGELFF.

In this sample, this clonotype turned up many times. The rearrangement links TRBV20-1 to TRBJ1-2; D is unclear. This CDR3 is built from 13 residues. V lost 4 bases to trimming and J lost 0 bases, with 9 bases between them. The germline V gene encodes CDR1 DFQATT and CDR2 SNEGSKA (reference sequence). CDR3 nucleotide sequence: TGCAGTGCTACCGACCCTTCTAACTATGGCTACACCTTC. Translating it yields CSATDPSNYGYTF.